This T cell receptor (beta chain) emerged from a study of cytomegalovirus exposure and HLA in healthy donors. Findings of the study overall: Sequencing probably produced one cluster of sequence variants that were highly shared.

J lost 4 bases, V lost 3 bases, and 9 bases had no gene match. This CDR3 contains 16 residues. CDR1 MDHEN and CDR2 SYDVKM come from the germline V gene. This clone was detected only once. Its antigen is undetermined. PCR primers comprised 60 Vbeta and 13 Jbeta primers. In the original workflow: Around 80 million unique TCR beta chains, roughly 11 million of them shared, were counted by a later analysis. Generated by immunoSEQ multiplex PCR, the TCRdb table keeps only in-frame clones and is missing some. Clonal size and the V and J genes are those of that table, whereas D and trimming came from the DNA. The sample shows about 180,000 clones, about 77% of them seen only once.

This clonotype was sampled from a young man in good health and CMV-seronegative. The chain carries TRBV28 and TRBJ2-5, with TRBD2 matching over 9 bases. The sequencing sample was made of PBMCs. The CDR3 DNA sequence: TGTGCCAGCAGTTTCCGTAGCGGGAGAAAGGGAGAGACCCAGTACTTC. Protein sequence: CASSFRSGRKGETQYF.